This TCR beta chain was observed in a study of blood T cells in healthy people across ages. This clonotype was seen at least ten times. The authors ran a second PCR of about 6 to 12 cycles using a sample-barcoded 5' primer and a J-beta primer mix. TCRdb processed the 5' RACE reads anew with MiXCR; each CDR3 protein has one entry. The table lists about 840,000 distinct CDR3 sequences, 29% of them singletons. These data were likewise used in another study, on T cells of mothers and their children. That study reports: The sample comes from some ten healthy Caucasian donors: mothers and children. Primer M1S, used in the second PCR, introduced sample barcodes and 2-4 random nucleotides. Per child, around 2.7 million TCR beta CDR3 reads were obtained, against over 10 million per mother.

This sequence was found in a middle-aged woman in good health. The sequencing sample was made of blood.

The CDR3 loop reads CSVTRGHEQYF. The DNA of the CDR3 is TGCAGCGTTACGCGGGGCCACGAGCAGTACTTC. The chain uses TRBV29-1 and TRBJ2-7, with D perhaps matching TRBD2 (6 bases). The CDR3 length is 11 residues. The V and J ends lost 5 bases and 5 bases respectively, with 10 bases between them. CDR1 is SQVTM and CDR2 is ANQGSEA in the germline V gene.